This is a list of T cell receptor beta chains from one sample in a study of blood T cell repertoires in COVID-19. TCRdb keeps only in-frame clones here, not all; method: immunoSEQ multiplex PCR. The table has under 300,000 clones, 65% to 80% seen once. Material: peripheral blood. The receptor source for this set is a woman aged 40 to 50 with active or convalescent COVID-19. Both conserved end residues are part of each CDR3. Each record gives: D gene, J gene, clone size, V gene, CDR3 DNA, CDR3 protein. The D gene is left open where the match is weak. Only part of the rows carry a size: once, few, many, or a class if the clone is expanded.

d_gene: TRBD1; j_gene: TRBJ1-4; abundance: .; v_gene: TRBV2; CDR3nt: TGTGCCAGCGAACAGGGGGCGGTTGAAAAACTGTTTTTT; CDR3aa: CASEQGAVEKLFF
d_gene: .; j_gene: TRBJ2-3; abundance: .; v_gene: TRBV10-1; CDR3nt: TGCGCCAGCAAGAGAGATACGCAGTATTTT; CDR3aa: CASKRDTQYF
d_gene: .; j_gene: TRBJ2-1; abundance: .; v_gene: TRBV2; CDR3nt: TGTGCCAGCAATACCTACAATGAGCAGTTCTTC; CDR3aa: CASNTYNEQFF
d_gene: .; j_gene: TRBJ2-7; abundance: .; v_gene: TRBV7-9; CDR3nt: TGTGCCAGCAGCTTAGAGAGGGCAGGGAGGTACGAGCAGTACTTC; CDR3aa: CASSLERAGRYEQYF
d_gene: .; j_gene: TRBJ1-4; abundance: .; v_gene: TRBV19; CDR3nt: TGTGCCAGTAGAAGCAGAGGCTGGGAAAAACTGTTTTTT; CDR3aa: CASRSRGWEKLFF
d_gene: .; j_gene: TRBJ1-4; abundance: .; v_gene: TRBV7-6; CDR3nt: TGTGCCAGCAGCTCCCTGACCCAGGATACAACTAATGAAAAACTGTTTTTT; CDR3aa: CASSSLTQDTTNEKLFF
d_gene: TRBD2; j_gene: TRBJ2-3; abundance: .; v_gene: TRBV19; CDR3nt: TGTGCCAGTAGTATAAGAGCGGGGGCCAGCACAGATACGCAGTATTTT; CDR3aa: CASSIRAGASTDTQYF
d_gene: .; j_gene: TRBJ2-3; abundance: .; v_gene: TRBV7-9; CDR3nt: TGTGCCAGCAGACCTAATAGGGGGAGAGATACGCAGTATTTT; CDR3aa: CASRPNRGRDTQYF
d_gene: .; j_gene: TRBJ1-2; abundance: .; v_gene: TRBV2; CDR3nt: TGTGCCAGCAGTGCATCGGTTAACTATGGCTACACCTTC; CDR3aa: CASSASVNYGYTF
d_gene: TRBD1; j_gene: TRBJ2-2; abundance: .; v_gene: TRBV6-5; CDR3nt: TGTGCCAGCAGTAGGGGGCGCCCGAACACCGGGGAGCTGTTTTTT; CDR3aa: CASSRGRPNTGELFF
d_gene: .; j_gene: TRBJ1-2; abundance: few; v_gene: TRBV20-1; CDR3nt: TGCAGTGCTAGAGGCGGATATGGCTACACCTTC; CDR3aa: CSARGGYGYTF
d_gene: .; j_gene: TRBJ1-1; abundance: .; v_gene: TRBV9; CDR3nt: TGTGCCAGCAGCTTAACGGTGAACACTGAAGCTTTCTTT; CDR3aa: CASSLTVNTEAFF
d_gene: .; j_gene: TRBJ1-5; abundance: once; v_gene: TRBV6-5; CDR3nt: TGTGCCAGCAGCACCACGACAGTTAATGTTAGTCCCCAGCATTTT; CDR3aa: CASSTTTVNVSPQHF
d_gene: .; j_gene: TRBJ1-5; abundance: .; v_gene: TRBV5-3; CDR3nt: TGTGCCAGAAGCTTAGTATTTGTAGCGACCCGACGGGGTGCGGGCAATCAGCCCCAGCATTTT; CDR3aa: CARSLVFVATRRGAGNQPQHF
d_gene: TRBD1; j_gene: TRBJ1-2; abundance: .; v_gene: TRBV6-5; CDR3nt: TGTGCCAGCAGCGGACGGACAGGCGGCTACACCTTC; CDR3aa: CASSGRTGGYTF
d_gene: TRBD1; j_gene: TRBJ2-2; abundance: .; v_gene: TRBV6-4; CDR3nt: TGTGCCAGCAGGCGACAGGGCCCCGGGGAGCTGTTTTTT; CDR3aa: CASRRQGPGELFF
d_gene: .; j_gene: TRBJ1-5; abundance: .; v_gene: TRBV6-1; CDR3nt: TGTGCCAGCAGTGAAAGGGGAACACAGCCCCAGCATTTT; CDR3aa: CASSERGTQPQHF
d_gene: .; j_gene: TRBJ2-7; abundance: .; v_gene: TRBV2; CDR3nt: TGTGCCAGCAGTGAAGCGCGGGGCGGCTACTACGAGCAGTACTTC; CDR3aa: CASSEARGGYYEQYF
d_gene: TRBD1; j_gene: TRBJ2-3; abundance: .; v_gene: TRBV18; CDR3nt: TGTGCCAGCTCACCACCGAGAATTTGGCCACGGGACAGGGGAGAAGCAGATACGCAGTATTTT; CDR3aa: CASSPPRIWPRDRGEADTQYF
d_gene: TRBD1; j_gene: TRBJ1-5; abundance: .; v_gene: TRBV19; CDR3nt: TGTGCCAGTAGGACAGGGGTCCAGCCCCAGCATTTT; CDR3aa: CASRTGVQPQHF
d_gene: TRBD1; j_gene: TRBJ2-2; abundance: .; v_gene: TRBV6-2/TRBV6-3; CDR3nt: TGTGCCAGCAGCCCTAGGACAGGGGGCATCACCGGGGAGCTGTTTTTT; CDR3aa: CASSPRTGGITGELFF
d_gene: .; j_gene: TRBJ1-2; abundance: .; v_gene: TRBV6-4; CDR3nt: TGTGCCAGCAGCCCAGGACTCAACTATGGCTACACCTTC; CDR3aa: CASSPGLNYGYTF
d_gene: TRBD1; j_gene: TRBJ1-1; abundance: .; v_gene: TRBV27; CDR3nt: TGTGCCAGCAGTTACAGGGGGCCCGGTACTGAAGCTTTCTTT; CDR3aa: CASSYRGPGTEAFF
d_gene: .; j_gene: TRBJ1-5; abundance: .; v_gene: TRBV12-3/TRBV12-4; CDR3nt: TGTGCCAGCAGTCCCCGTAATGATCAGCCCCAGCATTTT; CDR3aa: CASSPRNDQPQHF
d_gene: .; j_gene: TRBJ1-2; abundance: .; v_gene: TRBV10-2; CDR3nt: TGCGCCAGCAGTGAGTCGGTGAAGGGAGGAACTAGCTATGGCTACACCTTC; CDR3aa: CASSESVKGGTSYGYTF
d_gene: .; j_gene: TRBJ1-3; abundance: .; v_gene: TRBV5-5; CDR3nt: TGTGCCAGCAGCTTGGACGACAGCTCTGGAAACACCATATATTTT; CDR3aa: CASSLDDSSGNTIYF
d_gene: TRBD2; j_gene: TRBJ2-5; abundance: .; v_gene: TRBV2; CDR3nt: TGTGCCAGCAGTACCCTAGCGGGGGGGGCAGAGACCCAGTACTTC; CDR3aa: CASSTLAGGAETQYF
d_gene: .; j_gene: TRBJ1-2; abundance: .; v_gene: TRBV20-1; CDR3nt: TGCAGTGCTAGTTCAGGTCCAGGATTTAACTATGGCTACACCTTC; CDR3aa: CSASSGPGFNYGYTF
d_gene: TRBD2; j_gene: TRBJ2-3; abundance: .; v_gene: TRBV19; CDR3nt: TGTGCCAGTACCTCCCCGGGCGGGGGGTCAGATACGCAGTATTTT; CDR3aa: CASTSPGGGSDTQYF
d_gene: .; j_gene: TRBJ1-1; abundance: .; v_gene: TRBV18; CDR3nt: TGTGCCAGCTCTCCGGACATGAACACTGAAGCTTTCTTT; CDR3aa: CASSPDMNTEAFF